This TCR beta chain emerged from a study of molecular identifiers for immune sequencing clone quantification. TCRdb ran MiXCR on the PCR reads and lists one entry per CDR3 protein. Of 460,000 or so distinct CDR3 sequences listed, 20% to 25% are singletons. Study conclusions and caveats: Identical TCR molecules sharing a barcode could underestimate highly expanded clone sizes. Even with 800,000 to 1,000,000 naive cells present, spiked Jurkat TCR RNA from one cell was reportedly detectable.

This clonotype was picked up a small number of times. Its antigen remains unknown. Every naive CD8 library was made from between about 17,000 and 1,000,000 sorted cells with 10%, 30% or 50% RNA. V shed 2 bases, J shed 5 bases, and the junction held 14 bases outside the gene matches. The CDR3 has 18 residues. The germline V gene has CDR1 SGHAT and CDR2 FQNNGV. This receptor was taken from a human donor in good health. Some libraries in this study had Jurkat cell RNA spiked in. This chain uses TRBV11-2 with TRBJ2-1; 8 nucleotides align to TRBD2. Sequencing used naive CD8+ T cells from blood, with Jurkat cell RNA spiked in. As to subset: FACS-sorted CD8+CD4-CCR7+CD45RA+ naive T cells. The CDR3 spells CASSLFFPPGRGDNEQFF. CDR3 bases: TGTGCCAGCAGCTTATTCTTTCCCCCCGGGAGGGGAGACAATGAGCAGTTCTTC.